Listed here are 16 T cell receptor beta chains from one sample, sequenced in a study of spatial heterogeneity in lung cancer. The time point is: blood at routine non-recurrence follow-up after resection. TCRdb re-called the 5' RACE reads through MiXCR, storing one row per CDR3 protein. The sample holds 72,000 or so distinct CDR3 sequences, about 9.5% seen once. Sequencing was performed on PBMCs, taken at follow-up. These receptors all come from a female donor with early-stage non-small cell lung cancer.

Ten or more counts support this clonotype. The rearrangement joins TRBV18 to TRBJ2-1; D not resolved. The ends were cut back, 6 bases at V and 0 bases at J, with 12 bases in the middle. The CDR3 has 15 residues. Per germline, CDR1 KGHSH and CDR2 LQKENI. CDR3 DNA: TGTGCCAGCTCCCTGGACGGAAGCTCCTACAATGAGCAGTTCTTC. Translation gives CASSLDGSSYNEQFF. Filled out from reference TRBV18 and TRBJ2-1, the complete variable domain reads NAGVMQNPRHLVRRRGQEARLRCSPMKGHSHVYWYRQLPEEGLKFMVYLQKENIIDESGMPKERFSAEFPKEGPSILRIQQVVRGDSAAYFCASSLDGSSYNEQFFGPGTRLTVL.

V and J are TRBV18 and TRBJ2-2; D not resolved. The V end was cut by 3 bases, the J end by 6 bases, with 8 bases between. Germline V CDR1 and CDR2: KGHSH, LQKENI. CDR3 size: 13 residues. The CDR3 DNA follows: TGTGCCAGCTCACCTACAGTGGCCGGGGAGCTGTTTTTT. Translated: CASSPTVAGELFF.

Ten or more counts support this clonotype. This chain joins TRBV7-3 and TRBJ2-5; 10 bases map to TRBD2. Unmatched junction bases numbered 7, after V lost 5 bases and J lost 4 bases. In germline, CDR1 is SGHTA, CDR2 FQGTGA. This CDR3 has 15 amino acids. The CDR3 sequence is CASSPGTSVRETQYF. The DNA for the CDR3 is TGTGCCAGCAGCCCCGGGACTAGCGTCAGAGAGACCCAGTACTTC. The variable domain in full, with the rest retrieved from reference TRBV7-3 and TRBJ2-5, is GAGVSQTPSNKVTEKGKYVELRCDPISGHTALYWYRQSLGQGPEFLIYFQGTGAADDSGLPNDRFFAVRPEGSVSTLKIQRTERGDSAVYLCASSPGTSVRETQYFGPGTRLLVL.

The V and J genes are TRBV18 and TRBJ1-3; D unresolved. V lost 7 bases, J lost 4 bases, and 11 bases lay in between. Germline V CDR1 and CDR2: KGHSH, LQKENI. This CDR3 is built from 13 residues. The CDR3 is CASFNLRGNTIYF. The CDR3 region has the DNA TGTGCCAGCTTCAACCTCCGCGGAAACACCATATATTTT.

This clonotype was seen ten or more times. The chain recombines TRBV6-6 with TRBJ1-5; 7 nucleotides line up with TRBD1. The CDR3 is made up of 16 amino acids. The germline gives CDR1 MNHNY, CDR2 SVGAGI (reference sequence). The J segment lost 0 bases and the V segment lost 10 bases, leaving 12 bases of the junction unmatched. CDR3 nucleotide sequence: TGTGCCACCAGATGGACAGGAGGGGCTAGCAATCAGCCCCAGCATTTT. Translated, it gives CATRWTGGASNQPQHF.

This clonotype was picked up many times. The gene calls are TRBV18 and TRBJ1-2; D gene unclear. V lost 3 bases to trimming and J lost 3 bases, with 8 bases between them. The CDR3 length is 13 residues. Germline CDR1 reads KGHSH; CDR2 reads LQKENI. For the CDR3, the DNA is TGTGCCAGCTCACCTGAGAGCGACTATGGCTACACCTTC. Its protein is CASSPESDYGYTF.

This clonotype was seen only a few times. In DNA form, the CDR3 reads TGCAGTGCTAGAGATTTTGTAGGATTCCCCCCCCCTAGCTACGAGCAGTACTTC. It yields the protein CSARDFVGFPPPSYEQYF. The chain has TRBV20-1 and TRBJ2-7; no firm D call. V lost 0 bases to trimming and J lost 3 bases, with 24 bases between them. The germline CDR1 and CDR2 sequences are DFQATT and SNEGSKA (reference sequence). CDR3 length: 18 residues.

There are many counts of this clonotype. The gene calls are TRBV6-2 or TRBV6-3 and TRBJ2-1; no clear D. V was trimmed by 2 bases and J by 0 bases, leaving 11 bases between them. CDR1 and CDR2 from the germline V gene are MNHEY and SVGEGT. This CDR3 has 16 residues. CDR3 bases: TGTGCCAGCAGTTACAAGACTCAATACTCCTACAATGAGCAGTTCTTC. It encodes CASSYKTQYSYNEQFF.

Notes on this clonotype: A clone one base away is much larger, so this may be a read error. The chain combines TRBV5-1 with TRBJ2-2; TRBD1 agrees at 9 bases. In germline, CDR1 is SGHRS, CDR2 YFSETQ. This CDR3 comprises 15 residues. The DNA for the CDR3 is TGCGCCAGCAGCTTCCGGGACAGGGTAACCGGGAAGCTGTTTTTT. This translates into CASSFRDRVTGKLFF.

The V call is TRBV28, the J call TRBJ2-5; a possible D gene is TRBD2 (6 bases). The germline CDR1 and CDR2 sequences are MDHEN and SYDVKM. The V gene lost 2 bases and the J gene lost 5 bases, with 15 bases spanning the gap. The CDR3 runs to 15 residues. This CDR3 is CASSLGGSGEETQYF. The CDR3 nucleotides read TGTGCCAGCAGTTTAGGAGGGAGTGGGGAGGAGACCCAGTACTTC.

This clonotype appeared many times. The chain employs TRBV7-2 and TRBJ1-5; D is unresolved. Germline CDR1 is SGHTA and CDR2 is FQGNSA. The CDR3 covers 15 residues. V gave up 0 bases and J gave up 1 base, with 7 bases separating them. The CDR3 spells CASSLALGSNQPQHF. DNA for the CDR3: TGTGCCAGCAGCTTAGCCCTGGGCAGCAATCAGCCCCAGCATTTT.

This chain uses TRBV6-6 with TRBJ2-1, with 9 bases fitting TRBD2. The J segment lost 5 bases and the V segment lost 5 bases, leaving 19 bases of the junction unmatched. The CDR3 covers 19 residues. Germline-derived CDR1 and CDR2 are MNHNY and SVGAGI (reference sequence). CDR3 DNA: TGTGCCAGCAGTCACCACGCGGGGTATCGCGGGAGGGCCCACAATGAGCAGTTCTTC. It is translated as CASSHHAGYRGRAHNEQFF.

This clonotype was detected many times. The CDR3 region has the DNA TGTGCCAGCAGTGATCAGACAGCTACCCCCTATGGCTACACCTTC. Protein: CASSDQTATPYGYTF. The rearrangement uses TRBV6-1 and TRBJ1-2; weak D call: TRBD1 (5 bases). The germline V and J ends were trimmed by 3 bases and 4 bases, with 15 bases remaining between them. Germline assignment: CDR1 MNHNS and CDR2 SASEGT. CDR3 size: 15 residues.

This clonotype was picked up a small number of times. The chain recombines TRBV7-8 with TRBJ2-7; 10 bases are a match to TRBD2. V lost 5 bases to trimming and J lost 6 bases; unmatched junction nucleotides: 10. CDR3 length: 15 residues. From germline, CDR1 is SGHVS and CDR2 FQNEAQ. The CDR3 here is CASSLSPSGRGEQYF. CDR3 sequence (DNA): TGTGCCAGCAGCCTCTCCCCTAGCGGGAGAGGCGAGCAGTACTTC.

This clonotype was picked up many times. V usage is TRBV15 and J usage is TRBJ2-5, with D unclear. This CDR3 comprises 12 residues. Trimming removed 0 bases at V and 6 bases at J, with 5 bases between. Germline loops: CDR1 LNHNV, CDR2 YYDKDF (reference sequence). CDR3 sequence reads: CATSRDLKTQYF. The CDR3 DNA reads as TGTGCCACCAGCAGAGATCTAAAGACCCAGTACTTC.

This clonotype was detected ten times or more. The chain couples TRBV4-1 to TRBJ2-5; 12 bases fit TRBD2. Germline V gene data show CDR1 as MGHRA and CDR2 as YSYEKL. The CDR3 is made up of 18 amino acids. After removal of 2 bases from V and 5 bases from J, the junction contained 12 bases not matched to a gene. The CDR3 sequence is CASSQTLLAGGRRETQYF. The CDR3 region has the DNA TGCGCCAGCAGCCAAACGTTACTAGCGGGAGGACGACGGGAGACCCAGTACTTC.